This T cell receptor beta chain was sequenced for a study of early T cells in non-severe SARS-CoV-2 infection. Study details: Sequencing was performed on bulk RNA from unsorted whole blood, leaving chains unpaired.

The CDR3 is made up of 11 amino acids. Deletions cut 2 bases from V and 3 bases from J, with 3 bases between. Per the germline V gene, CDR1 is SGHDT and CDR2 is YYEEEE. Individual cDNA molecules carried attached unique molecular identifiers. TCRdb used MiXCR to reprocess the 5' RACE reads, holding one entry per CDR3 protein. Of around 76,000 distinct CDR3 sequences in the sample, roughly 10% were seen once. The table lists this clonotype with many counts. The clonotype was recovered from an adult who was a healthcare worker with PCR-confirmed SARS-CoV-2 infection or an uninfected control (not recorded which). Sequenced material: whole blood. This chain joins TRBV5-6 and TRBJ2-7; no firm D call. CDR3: CASSFNYEQYF. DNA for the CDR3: TGTGCCAGCAGCTTCAACTACGAGCAGTACTTC.